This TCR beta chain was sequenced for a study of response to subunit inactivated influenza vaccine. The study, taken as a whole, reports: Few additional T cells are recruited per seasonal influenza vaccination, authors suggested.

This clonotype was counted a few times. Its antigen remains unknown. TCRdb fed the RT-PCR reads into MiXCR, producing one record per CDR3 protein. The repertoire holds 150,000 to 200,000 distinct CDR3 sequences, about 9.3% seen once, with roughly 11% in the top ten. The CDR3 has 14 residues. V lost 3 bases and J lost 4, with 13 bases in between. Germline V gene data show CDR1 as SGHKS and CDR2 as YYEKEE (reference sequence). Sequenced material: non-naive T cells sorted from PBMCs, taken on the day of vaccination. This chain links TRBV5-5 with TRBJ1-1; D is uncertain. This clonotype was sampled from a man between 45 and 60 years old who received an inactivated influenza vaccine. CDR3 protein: CASSWTGSGTEAFF. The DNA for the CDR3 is TGTGCCAGCAGCTGGACGGGGTCGGGCACTGAAGCTTTCTTT. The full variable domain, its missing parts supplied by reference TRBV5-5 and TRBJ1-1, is DAGVTQSPTHLIKTRGQQVTLRCSPISGHKSVSWYQQVLGQGPQFIFQYYEKEERGRGNFPDRFSARQFPNYSSELNVNALLLGDSALYLCASSWTGSGTEAFFGQGTRLTVV.